A single sample gave rise to the 20 T cell receptor beta chains below, sequenced in a study of long-term antiretroviral therapy in people with HIV. Running of the v3.0 immunoSEQ assay took place at survey level. Method: immunoSEQ multiplex PCR; TCRdb's copy keeps in-frame clones and lacks some. This table holds about 15,000 clones, about 81% found once. The sample was unsorted PBMCs, taken 0.1 years after starting antiretroviral therapy. The receptors were gathered from a young man with HIV.

The V gene is TRBV7-2, the J gene TRBJ1-6; D is perhaps TRBD1 (6 bases). The CDR3 sequence is 16 residues long. The V end was cut by 1 base, the J end by 10 bases, with 17 bases between. Germline CDR1 and CDR2: SGHTA and FQGNSA. The chain's CDR3 is CASSLEATGLGSPLHF. In nucleotides, the CDR3 is TGTGCCAGCAGCTTAGAGGCCACAGGGTTAGGGTCACCCCTCCACTTT.

CDR3 nucleotide sequence: TGCGCCAGCAGCCCCGGACAGGGGATCGGGGAGCTGTTTTTT. Protein product: CASSPGQGIGELFF. The chain uses TRBV5-1 and TRBJ2-2, with 9 bases aligning to TRBD1. The germline V gene has CDR1 SGHRS and CDR2 YFSETQ. This CDR3 contains 14 residues. The ends lost 4 bases at V and 7 bases at J; junction bases unmatched: 5.

This clone showed up just a few times. The chain uses TRBV5-1 and TRBJ1-1; D call uncertain. Germline lookup yields CDR1 SGHRS and CDR2 YFSETQ. There are 13 residues in the CDR3. V was clipped by 0 bases and J by 1 base, with 4 bases between them. The CDR3 region has the DNA TGCGCCAGCAGCTTGGTCAGGAACACTGAAGCTTTCTTT. This sequence encodes CASSLVRNTEAFF.

CDR3 amino acids: CASGLVGGGRDYNEQFF. For the CDR3, the DNA is TGTGCTAGTGGTTTGGTAGGCGGAGGGAGGGACTACAATGAGCAGTTCTTC. V is TRBV12-5 and J is TRBJ2-1, with 7 nucleotides matching TRBD2. Trimming took 0 bases from V and 3 from J; bases not matched to a gene: 8. This CDR3 is built from 17 residues. Looked up from germline, CDR1 is LGHNT and CDR2 is FRNRAP. The full variable domain, with the rest looked up from reference TRBV12-5 and TRBJ2-1, is DARVTQTPRHKVTEMGQEVTMRCQPILGHNTVFWYRQTMMQGLELLAYFRNRAPLDDSGMPKDRFSAEMPDATLATLKIQPSEPRDSAVYFCASGLVGGGRDYNEQFFGPGTRLTVL.

In this sample, this clone turned up a few times. The CDR3 spells CASSQDRWNYEQYF. CDR3 bases: TGCGCCAGCAGCCAAGATCGGTGGAACTACGAGCAGTACTTC. This chain uses TRBV4-1 with TRBJ2-7; D gene ambiguous. Germline values: CDR1 MGHRA, CDR2 YSYEKL. CDR3 length: 14 amino acids. Trimming shortened V by 0 bases and J by 3 bases, and 9 bases separated the two germline ends.

In this sample, this clone turned up once. The chain joins TRBV5-5 to TRBJ1-2; TRBD1 is a possible D gene (5 bases). The CDR3 is made up of 19 amino acids. V was trimmed by 4 bases and J by 0 bases, leaving 25 bases between them. Germline V gene sequence: CDR1 SGHKS, CDR2 YYEKEE (reference sequence). The CDR3 coding sequence is TGTGCCAGCAGCAGGATGTCGGGGGACTGGAGCCAAGCTAACTATGGCTACACCTTC. Its protein product is CASSRMSGDWSQANYGYTF.

The CDR3, as DNA: TGTGCCAGCAGTGAAGAGAGTGAAAAACTGTTTTTT. Protein product: CASSEESEKLFF. The chain has TRBV25-1 and TRBJ1-4; D remains ambiguous. The length of the CDR3 is 12 residues. CDR1 and CDR2 from the germline V gene are MGHDK and SYGVNS. V lost 2 bases, J lost 7 bases, and 5 bases lay in between.

This clone showed up just once. This chain joins TRBV4-1 and TRBJ2-3, with a tentative D call TRBD2 (5 bases). Trimming took off 4 bases at V and 4 bases at J, with 12 bases between the two ends. This CDR3 has 14 residues. Germline V lookup: CDR1 MGHRA, CDR2 YSYEKL. CDR3 amino acids: CASSPQAGADTQYF. The CDR3 nucleotides read TGCGCCAGCAGCCCCCAGGCGGGTGCAGATACGCAGTATTTT.

The chain links TRBV19 to TRBJ2-5; the D is unclear. Germline V gene sequence: CDR1 LNHDA, CDR2 SQIVND (reference sequence). Trimming removed 4 bases from V and 3 bases from J, with 3 bases in between. This CDR3 contains 11 residues. CDR3 sequence reads: CASSTEETQYF. In DNA form, the CDR3 reads TGTGCCAGTAGTACCGAAGAGACCCAGTACTTC.

This chain connects TRBV5-1 to TRBJ2-7; D unclear. Germline V gives CDR1 SGHRS, CDR2 YFSETQ. CDR3 length: 15 amino acids. The germline V and J ends were trimmed by 0 bases and 4 bases, with 14 bases remaining between them. The CDR3 loop reads CASSLEVSELYEQYF. CDR3 sequence (DNA): TGCGCCAGCAGCTTGGAGGTGTCCGAACTTTACGAGCAGTACTTC.

The gene calls are TRBV5-1 and TRBJ2-2; 8 bases align to TRBD2. CDR1 SGHRS and CDR2 YFSETQ come from the germline V gene. CDR3 length: 18 amino acids. J gave up 5 bases and V 1 base, and 13 bases lay outside the gene matches. CDR3 protein: CASSLPVSGLVFTGELFF. As DNA, the CDR3 is TGCGCCAGCAGCTTGCCGGTCTCGGGACTAGTGTTTACCGGGGAGCTGTTTTTT.

The chain recombines TRBV7-9 with TRBJ2-7; 7 nucleotides agree with TRBD2. Germline-derived CDR1 and CDR2 are SEHNR and FQNEAQ (reference sequence). The CDR3 is made up of 14 amino acids. Trimming removed 6 bases from V and 2 bases from J; junction bases left unmatched: 7. The CDR3 is CASSTVGLAYEQYF. The CDR3 DNA reads as TGTGCCAGCAGTACCGTAGGACTAGCCTACGAGCAGTACTTC.

The chain recombines TRBV7-6 with TRBJ2-2; 7 nucleotides agree with TRBD1. Germline CDR1 is SGHVS and CDR2 is FNYEAQ. This CDR3 is built from 16 residues. With 2 bases clipped from V and 6 bases from J, the junction kept 9 bases outside the gene matches. The CDR3 protein is CASSLYTGDLSGELFF. As DNA, the CDR3 is TGTGCCAGCAGCTTATATACAGGGGATCTTTCCGGGGAGCTGTTTTTT.

The chain employs TRBV7-3 and TRBJ2-1; 9 bases align to TRBD1. CDR3 length equals 14 residues. V was pared by 7 bases and J by 8 bases, with 9 bases of the junction left unmatched. CDR1 and CDR2 (germline): SGHTA, FQGTGA. CDR3 protein: CASTRRTGEDEQFF. The CDR3 DNA reads TGTGCCAGCACCCGCCGGACAGGGGAGGATGAGCAGTTCTTC.

J is TRBJ2-7 and V is TRBV28, with 8 bases fitting TRBD2. Trimming at V came to 4 bases and at J to 2 bases, leaving 13 bases not matched to a gene. The CDR3 consists of 17 residues. Germline V gene data show CDR1 as MDHEN and CDR2 as SYDVKM. The CDR3, as DNA: TGTGCCAGCAGTTCCCCGGGACTAGTTACCCCCCCCTACGAGCAGTACTTC. Translated: CASSSPGLVTPPYEQYF.

In DNA, the CDR3 is TGTGCCAGCAGCTTGTCGTGGGCGGTCAGGGGCCAGACTGAAGCTTTCTTT. The encoded protein is CASSLSWAVRGQTEAFF. V usage is TRBV7-6 and J usage is TRBJ1-1, with D possibly TRBD1 on 6 matching bases. This CDR3 is 17 amino acids long. The germline CDR1 and CDR2 sequences are SGHVS and FNYEAQ. V lost 3 bases and J lost 5, with 22 bases in between.

This chain links TRBV25-1 with TRBJ2-3; D perhaps matches TRBD1 (5 bases). CDR3 length: 14 amino acids. The germline V gene has CDR1 MGHDK and CDR2 SYGVNS. V was trimmed by 6 bases and J by 1 base, leaving 11 bases between them. The CDR3 nucleotides read TGTGCCAGCAGGGACACGGCGGGCACAGATACGCAGTATTTT. It is translated as CASRDTAGTDTQYF. Variable domain in full (rest from reference TRBV25-1 and TRBJ2-3): EADIYQTPRYLVIGTGKKITLECSQTMGHDKMYWYQQDPGMELHLIHYSYGVNSTEKGDLSSESTVSRIRTEHFPLTLESARPSHTSQYLCASRDTAGTDTQYFGPGTRLTVL.

V and J are TRBV6-1 and TRBJ2-5, with 8 bases identical to TRBD2. CDR3 length: 15 residues. Germline CDR1 and CDR2: MNHNS and SASEGT. Trimming cost V 1 base and J 4 bases; bases outside gene matches: 5. The CDR3, as DNA: TGTGCCAGCAGTGAAGTACTAGCGGTTCGAGAGACCCAGTACTTC. This translates into CASSEVLAVRETQYF.

The V and J genes are TRBV7-3 and TRBJ2-1; the match to TRBD2 covers 10 bases. CDR3 length: 14 residues. Germline V gene data show CDR1 as SGHTA and CDR2 as FQGTGA. Unmatched junction bases numbered 6, after V lost 5 bases and J lost 8 bases. The CDR3, as DNA: TGTGCCAGCAGCGAGCGGGGGGGCCCCCATGAGCAGTTCTTC. Protein product: CASSERGGPHEQFF.

The chain combines TRBV13 with TRBJ1-1; perhaps TRBD1 as D (5 bases). This CDR3 has 14 residues. Germline loops: CDR1 PRHDT, CDR2 FYEKMQ (reference sequence). The V end lost 8 bases, the J end lost 0 bases, and 13 bases lay between the germline ends. The CDR3 bases are TGTGCCAGCTCGGCCCAGGGCATGAACACTGAAGCTTTCTTT. As protein: CASSAQGMNTEAFF.